This TCR beta chain is drawn from a study of blood T cell repertoires in COVID-19. Study information: Both acute and convalescent COVID-19 samples were obtained from the United States, Italy and Spain. Nucleic acid was either cDNA or gDNA, and it came from T cells, B-cell-depleted T cells, or PBMCs.

Source study methods: Amplification from reference gene primers served as the basis for estimated nucleated cell counts. The protocol was immunoSEQ multiplex PCR, while the TCRdb copy is restricted to in-frame clones and leaves out a portion. The V and J calls and the clone size are those of that table, but D and trimming were determined from the DNA. The table includes over 200,000 clones, about 88% detected once. V was clipped by 4 bases and J by 1 base; unmatched bases: 9. This CDR3 is 17 amino acids long. The germline V gene has CDR1 KGHDR and CDR2 SFDVKD. The chain employs TRBV24-1 and TRBJ2-3; 8 nucleotides line up with TRBD1. This clonotype was obtained from a woman between 35 and 50 years old with acute or convalescent COVID-19. Specimen: peripheral blood. In DNA form, the CDR3 reads TGTGCCACCAGTGAAACGGACAGGGTCGTTGGCACAGATACGCAGTATTTT. Translation gives CATSETDRVVGTDTQYF.